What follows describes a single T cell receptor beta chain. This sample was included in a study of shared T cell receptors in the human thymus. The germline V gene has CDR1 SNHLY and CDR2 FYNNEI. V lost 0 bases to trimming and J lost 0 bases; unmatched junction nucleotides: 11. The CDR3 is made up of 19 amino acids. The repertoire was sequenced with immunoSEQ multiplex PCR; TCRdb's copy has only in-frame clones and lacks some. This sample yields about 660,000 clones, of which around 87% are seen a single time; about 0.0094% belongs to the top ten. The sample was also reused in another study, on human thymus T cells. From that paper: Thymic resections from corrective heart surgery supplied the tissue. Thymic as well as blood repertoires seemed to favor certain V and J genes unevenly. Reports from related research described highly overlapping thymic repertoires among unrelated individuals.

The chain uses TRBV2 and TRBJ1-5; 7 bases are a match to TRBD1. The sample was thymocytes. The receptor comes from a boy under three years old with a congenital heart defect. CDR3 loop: CASSEARGRPKNSNQPQHF. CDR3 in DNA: TGTGCCAGCAGTGAAGCGAGGGGGCGTCCCAAAAATAGCAATCAGCCCCAGCATTTT.